This TCR beta chain is from a study of T cell responses to AZD1222 COVID-19 vaccine. Study at large: Pooled samples include second doses given at about 4 or 12 weeks.

The repertoire was sequenced with immunoSEQ multiplex PCR; TCRdb's copy has only in-frame clones and lacks some. The table includes some 74,000 clones, approximately 80% detected once. Of note for this clone: No antigen is known for it.

Whole-study results and caveats: Repertoires were collected only later (after the peak T cell response had occurred). The donors showed a predominance of white British ancestry and of females, with possible underestimation of clonal diversity.

This material consisted of peripheral blood, taken on day 0 of AZD1222 vaccination. The receptor's source is an adult in good health.

The CDR3 loop reads CASSSPLSGTGELFF. CDR3 nucleotides: TGCGCCAGCAGCTCGCCCCTTTCGGGCACCGGGGAGCTGTTTTTT. The V call is TRBV5-1, the J call TRBJ2-2; D not resolved. Between the trimmed V and J ends, which lost 3 bases and 4 bases, there was a span of 13 bases. This CDR3 has 15 residues. Germline CDR1 SGHRS, CDR2 YFSETQ. The full variable domain, rest sourced from reference TRBV5-1 and TRBJ2-2, is KAGVTQTPRYLIKTRGQQVTLSCSPISGHRSVSWYQQTPGQGLQFLFEYFSETQRNKGNFPGRFSGRQFSNSRSEMNVSTLELGDSALYLCASSSPLSGTGELFFGEGSRLTVL.